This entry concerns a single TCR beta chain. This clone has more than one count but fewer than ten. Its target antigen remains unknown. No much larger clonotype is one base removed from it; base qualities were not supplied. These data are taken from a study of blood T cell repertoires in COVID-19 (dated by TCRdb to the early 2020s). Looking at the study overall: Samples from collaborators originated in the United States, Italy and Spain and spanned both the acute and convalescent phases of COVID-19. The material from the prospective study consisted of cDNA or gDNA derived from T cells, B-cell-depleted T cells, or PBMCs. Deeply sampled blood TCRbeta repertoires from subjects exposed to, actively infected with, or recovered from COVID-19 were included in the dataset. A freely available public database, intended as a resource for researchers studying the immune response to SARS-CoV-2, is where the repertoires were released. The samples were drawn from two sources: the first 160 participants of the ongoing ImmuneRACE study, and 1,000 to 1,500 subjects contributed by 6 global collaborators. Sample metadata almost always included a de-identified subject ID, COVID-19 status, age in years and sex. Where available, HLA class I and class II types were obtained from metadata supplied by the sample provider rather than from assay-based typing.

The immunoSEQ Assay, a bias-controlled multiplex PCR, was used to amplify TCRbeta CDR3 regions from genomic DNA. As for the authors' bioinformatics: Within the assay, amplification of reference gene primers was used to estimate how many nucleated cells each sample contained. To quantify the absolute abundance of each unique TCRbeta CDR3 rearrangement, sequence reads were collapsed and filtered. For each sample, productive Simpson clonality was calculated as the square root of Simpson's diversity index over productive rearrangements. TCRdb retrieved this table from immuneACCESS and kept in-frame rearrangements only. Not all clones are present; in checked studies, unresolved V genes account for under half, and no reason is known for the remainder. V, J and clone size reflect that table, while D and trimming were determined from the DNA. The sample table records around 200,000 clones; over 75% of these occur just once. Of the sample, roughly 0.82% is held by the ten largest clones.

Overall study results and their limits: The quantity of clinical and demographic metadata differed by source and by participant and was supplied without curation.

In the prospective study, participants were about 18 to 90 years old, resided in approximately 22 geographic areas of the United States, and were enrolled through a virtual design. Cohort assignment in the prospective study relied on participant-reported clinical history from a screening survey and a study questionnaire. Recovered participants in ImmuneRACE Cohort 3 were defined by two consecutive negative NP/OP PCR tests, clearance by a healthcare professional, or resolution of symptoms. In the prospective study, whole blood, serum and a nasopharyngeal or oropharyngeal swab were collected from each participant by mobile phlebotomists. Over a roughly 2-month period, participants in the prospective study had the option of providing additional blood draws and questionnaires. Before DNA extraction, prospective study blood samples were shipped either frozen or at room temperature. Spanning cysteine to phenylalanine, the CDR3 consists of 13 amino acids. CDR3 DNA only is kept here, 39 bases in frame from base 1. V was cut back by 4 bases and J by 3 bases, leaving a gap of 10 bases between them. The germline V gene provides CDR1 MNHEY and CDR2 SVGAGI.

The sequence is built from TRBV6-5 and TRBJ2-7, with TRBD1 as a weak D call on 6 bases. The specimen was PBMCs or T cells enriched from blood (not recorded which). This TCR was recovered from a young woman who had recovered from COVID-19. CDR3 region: CASSLAGDYEQYF. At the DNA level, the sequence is TGTGCCAGCAGTTTGGCAGGGGACTACGAGCAGTACTTC.